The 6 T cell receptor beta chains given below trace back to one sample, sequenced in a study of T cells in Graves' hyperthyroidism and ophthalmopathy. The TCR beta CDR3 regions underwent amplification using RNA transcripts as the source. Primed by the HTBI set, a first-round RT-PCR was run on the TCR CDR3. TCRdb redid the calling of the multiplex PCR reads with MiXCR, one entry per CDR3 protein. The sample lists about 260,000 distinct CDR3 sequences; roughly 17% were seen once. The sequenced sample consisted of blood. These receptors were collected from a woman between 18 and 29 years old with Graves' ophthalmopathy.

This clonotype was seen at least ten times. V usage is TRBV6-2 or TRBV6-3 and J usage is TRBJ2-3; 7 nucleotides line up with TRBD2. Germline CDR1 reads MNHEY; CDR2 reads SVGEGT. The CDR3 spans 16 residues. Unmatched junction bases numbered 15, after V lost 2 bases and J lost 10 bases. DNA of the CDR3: TGTGCCAGCAGTTACAGTGCGGGAGTTTCCTTGGTCGCGCAGTATTTT. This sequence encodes CASSYSAGVSLVAQYF.

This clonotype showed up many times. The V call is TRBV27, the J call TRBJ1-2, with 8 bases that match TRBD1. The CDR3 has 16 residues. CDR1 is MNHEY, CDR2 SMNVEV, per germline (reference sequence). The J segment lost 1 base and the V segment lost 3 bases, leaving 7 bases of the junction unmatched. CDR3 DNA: TGTGCCAGCAGTTTTGGGCAGGGGGCTTATAACTATGGCTACACCTTC. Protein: CASSFGQGAYNYGYTF.

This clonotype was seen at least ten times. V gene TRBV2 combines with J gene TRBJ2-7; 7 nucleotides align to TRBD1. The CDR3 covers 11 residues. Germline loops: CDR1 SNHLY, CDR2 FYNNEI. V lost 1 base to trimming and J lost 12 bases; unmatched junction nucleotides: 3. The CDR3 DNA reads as TGTGCCAGCAGTGAAGAGTGGGACAGGTACTTC. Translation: CASSEEWDRYF.

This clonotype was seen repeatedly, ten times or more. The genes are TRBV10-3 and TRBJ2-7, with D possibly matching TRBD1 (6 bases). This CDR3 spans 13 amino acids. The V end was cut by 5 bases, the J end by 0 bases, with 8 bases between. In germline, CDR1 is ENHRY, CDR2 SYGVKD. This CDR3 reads CAISKGVSYEQYF. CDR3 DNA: TGTGCCATCAGTAAGGGGGTCTCCTACGAGCAGTACTTC.

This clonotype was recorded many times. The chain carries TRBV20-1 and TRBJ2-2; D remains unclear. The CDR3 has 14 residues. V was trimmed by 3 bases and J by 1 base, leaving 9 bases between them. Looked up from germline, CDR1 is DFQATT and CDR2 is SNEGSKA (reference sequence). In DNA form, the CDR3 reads TGCAGTGCTAGGGAACAGCTGAACACCGGGGAGCTGTTTTTT. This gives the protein CSAREQLNTGELFF.

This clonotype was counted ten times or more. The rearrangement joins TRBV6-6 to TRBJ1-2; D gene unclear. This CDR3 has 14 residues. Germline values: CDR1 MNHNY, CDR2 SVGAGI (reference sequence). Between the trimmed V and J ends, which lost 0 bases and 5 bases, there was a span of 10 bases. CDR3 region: CASSYSLRSYGYTF. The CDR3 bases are TGTGCCAGCAGTTACTCGCTTCGGTCTTATGGCTACACCTTC.